This T cell receptor beta chain was captured by sequencing in a study of shared clonotypes between healthy human individuals (dated by TCRdb to the early 2020s). Broadly, across the study: A few men and two women, aged 18 to 49 years, made up the cohort. Per donor, leukapheresis produced somewhere between about 0.9 and 9.5 billion PBMCs. To estimate repertoire size and how much clonotypes are shared between individuals, the study performed deep sequencing of blood TCR repertoires from roughly five healthy adults. To increase sequencing depth and limit assay-specific biases, TCR repertoire library preparation and sequencing were carried out by different laboratories using diverse techniques. For each donor, three plates each were used for CD4 naive and CD4 memory, two plates were used for CD8 naive, and one plate was used for CD8 memory.

The research as a whole found: Larger estimated clonotype richness was generally found for naive subsets than for memory subsets. Based on pairwise subsampling, the degree of clonotype sharing among donors was expected to be affected by sequencing depth. Sharing across a few donors was observed for around 5% of naive CD4, over 3% of naive CD8, 2% to 2.5% of memory CD4, and about 0.4% of memory CD8 clonotypes. Sampling was restricted to blood, and TCR repertoires in tissues likely differ from the TCR repertoires found in blood. Compared with non-shared clonotypes, the clonotypes found in all four sorted-subset donors had higher generation probabilities. Even with the large sequencing depth, rarefaction of the sorted-subset datasets indicated that sequencing was incomplete. Because the study included only a small number of donors, the genetic and exposure-history diversity represented was limited.

Its CDR3 holds 14 amino acids, cysteine through phenylalanine. Only the CDR3 DNA stays, 42 bases, in frame from base 1. V loses 4 bases, J loses 1 base, and the germline ends lie 7 bases apart. The germline V gene yields SNHLY for CDR1 and FYNNEI for CDR2. Notes on this clone: Its antigen has not been determined. The sample holds no much larger clone one base away, and base qualities are not on file. The identical CDR3 is also encoded by other nucleotide sequences in the sample.

Using the deep immunoSEQ assay, multiplex PCR amplified TCR CDR3 regions from genomic DNA. For each cell subset, the extracted genomic DNA was distributed evenly across all wells of several immunoSEQ 96-well plates, and each plate served as one replicate. For sorted subsets, about 0.2 ug genomic DNA, equal to 25,000 to 35,000 T cell genomes, was loaded into each replicate PCR. The purified libraries were quantified using a Qubit 3.0 fluorometer, sized with a Bioanalyzer 2100, and then quantified again using the KAPA Library Quantification kit. Each immunoSEQ 96-well plate was sequenced on its own single-read 150-cycle Illumina NextSeq 550 flow cell. The study's own analysis went as follows. Because the immunoSEQ output held only junctional sequences and lacked quality scores, the filtering could not match the filtering applied to full-length reads. To assign V/J genes and CDR3, sequences were annotated against IMGT germline references using PyIR, a Python wrapper for IgBLAST v1.9. Any read was removed if the V/J assignment was weak (E-value above 1e-6), the CDR3 was missing, or the read contained stop codons, out-of-frame junctions, or ambiguous translated residues. V3J clonotypes were defined as sequences sharing the same inferred V gene, J gene, and CDR3 amino acid sequence. Percentage overlap between repertoires was computed as shared unique clonotypes divided by the size of the smaller repertoire. Three approaches were used to assess repertoire richness: RTK rarefaction, the Chao1 estimator, and Recon v2.1 estimates of unobserved clonotypes. For all TCRbeta clonotypes obtained by the gDNA method from four donors, generation probabilities were computed with OLGA. TCRdb limited this immuneACCESS table to in-frame rearrangements with V and J called. A share of clones is missing; checked studies link under half to unresolved V genes, and the rest is unexplained. The DNA gave D and trimming, while V, J and clone size come from that table. For this sample there are around 320,000 clones; around 86% appear just once. About 17% of the sample is held by the ten biggest clonotypes.

The donors were healthy, HIV-negative adults who had no recently reported acute infections or vaccinations. Only Caucasian adults living in Nashville, Tennessee, USA were represented among the donors. CD8 memory samples consisted of magnetically selected CD45RO+ cells combined with CCR7-negative CD45RA+ effector memory (TemRA) cells. After blood collection by leukapheresis, PBMCs were isolated using Ficoll-Histopaque density gradient centrifugation and then cryopreserved in the vapor phase of liquid nitrogen. Analytical flow cytometry was used to check the purity and quantity of each magnetically sorted T cell population. Genomic DNA was isolated from each sorted fraction and quantified by UV absorbance on a Nanodrop 2000c.

Sequencing was carried out using memory CD8+ T cells sorted from blood. This specimen's cell subset or site label, interpreted: CD45RO+ cells pooled with CCR7-negative TemRA cells. The TCR originated in a man aged 18 to 29 in good health. Recombination connected TRBV2 to TRBJ2-2, with an unclear D gene assignment. The nucleotides are TGTGCCAGCAGTGTGGGATGGAACACCGGGGAGCTGTTTTTT. This gives the protein CASSVGWNTGELFF.